Detailed here is one T cell receptor (beta chain). Its antigen remains unknown. The J segment lost 3 bases and the V segment lost 6 bases, leaving 1 base of the junction unmatched. The CDR3 has 13 amino acids. CDR1 SNHLY and CDR2 FYNNEI come from the germline V gene. These data belong to a study of OX40 agonist ivuxolimab in advanced cancers. The overall study: Ivuxolimab doses were 0.01, 0.1, 0.3, 1.5, 3 or 10 mg/kg every 2 weeks.

General study results and limits: The study observed clonal expansion of CD4+ and CD8+ blood T cells by week 6 at 0.1 to 3.0 mg/kg.

TCRdb's copy holds only in-frame clones and misses some; the assay was immunoSEQ multiplex PCR. The data contain some 95,000 clones, about 85% of them singletons. The gene calls are TRBV2 and TRBJ2-3; 9 bases map to TRBD2. The sequence came from an adult with an advanced solid tumor such as melanoma, head and neck, liver or kidney cancer. Specimen: CD4+ or CD8+ T cells sorted from blood, collected in a trial of the OX40 agonist ivuxolimab. The DNA of the CDR3 is TGTGCCAGCAGCCTAGCGGGAACAGATACGCAGTATTTT. This translates into CASSLAGTDTQYF.